These T cell receptor beta chains were read from a single sample in a study of blood T cell repertoires in COVID-19. Generated by immunoSEQ multiplex PCR, the TCRdb table keeps only in-frame clones and is missing some. The sample has over 25,000 clones, roughly 90% seen once. Input material: peripheral blood. These receptors were collected from a human donor with active COVID-19. The donor label of this sample is uncertain. Each CDR3 is given with its conserved first and last residue. A D gene is named only where the DNA matches it firmly. Expanded clones are given a class, and other clones once, few, many or no size at all.

NA,15,NA,TRBV12-5,TRBJ2-5,CASGQDRQRMETQYF,TGTGCTAGTGGCCAGGACAGACAAAGAATGGAGACCCAGTACTTC
TRBD1,19,NA,TRBV15,TRBJ1-5,CATSRRQGSNWGGNQPQHF,TGTGCCACCAGCCGACGACAGGGTTCTAACTGGGGGGGCAATCAGCCCCAGCATTTT
NA,15,NA,TRBV6-2/TRBV6-3,TRBJ2-1,CASSLTFSSYNEQFF,TGTGCCAGCAGCCTGACTTTTAGCTCCTACAATGAGCAGTTCTTC
TRBD1,14,NA,TRBV9,TRBJ1-6,CASSAVGQGSPLHF,TGTGCCAGCAGCGCGGTCGGACAGGGGTCACCCCTCCACTTT
NA,15,NA,TRBV7-2,TRBJ2-3,CASSLVGASTDTQYF,TGTGCCAGCAGCTTAGTGGGGGCTAGCACAGATACGCAGTATTTT
NA,15,NA,TRBV24-1,TRBJ2-7,CATSDSRISPYEQYF,TGTGCCACCAGTGATTCGCGAATATCTCCCTACGAGCAGTACTTC
TRBD2,16,once,TRBV5-1,TRBJ2-6,CASSPAGGPGANVLTF,TGCGCCAGCAGCCCCGCGGGGGGGCCGGGGGCCAACGTCCTGACTTTC
NA,12,NA,TRBV2,TRBJ2-7,CASTGGHYEQYF,TGTGCCAGCACCGGGGGGCACTACGAGCAGTACTTC
TRBD1,14,NA,TRBV9,TRBJ2-7,CASSVGDRGREQYF,TGTGCCAGCAGCGTAGGGGACAGGGGGCGCGAGCAGTACTTC
TRBD1,20,NA,TRBV9,TRBJ1-3,CASSPRDRGAPTSSGNTIYF,TGTGCCAGCTCCCCTAGGGACAGGGGGGCCCCGACGAGCTCTGGAAACACCATATATTTT
NA,15,once,TRBV7-8,TRBJ2-7,CASSLDWTLAYEQYF,TGTGCCAGCAGTCTAGACTGGACTCTCGCCTACGAGCAGTACTTC
NA,16,NA,TRBV11-2,TRBJ2-7,CASSIRSGEGSYEQYF,TGTGCCAGCAGCATAAGGTCGGGAGAGGGGTCCTACGAGCAGTACTTC
TRBD1,15,NA,TRBV5-5,TRBJ1-5,CASSMTTGSGQPQHF,TGTGCCAGCAGCATGACGACAGGGTCGGGTCAGCCCCAGCATTTT
TRBD2,17,NA,TRBV24-1,TRBJ2-5,CATSPGTSGGAGETQYF,TGTGCCACCAGCCCTGGGACTAGCGGAGGGGCAGGAGAGACCCAGTACTTC
NA,14,NA,TRBV5-1,TRBJ1-6,CASSPSGGGSPLHF,TGCGCCAGCAGCCCCTCAGGTGGAGGTTCACCCCTCCACTTT
TRBD2,15,NA,TRBV2,TRBJ2-7,CASSSTSAHTYEQYF,TGTGCCAGCAGTTCAACTAGCGCCCACACCTACGAGCAGTACTTC
TRBD1,16,NA,TRBV6-6,TRBJ2-2,CASSYEGQANTGELFF,TGTGCCAGCAGTTACGAGGGACAGGCGAACACCGGGGAGCTGTTTTTT
NA,11,few,TRBV28,TRBJ1-3,CASISAHTIYF,TGTGCCAGCATTTCCGCGCACACCATATATTTT
TRBD2,17,NA,TRBV18,TRBJ2-3,CASSPPGLAGGTDTQYF,TGTGCCAGCTCACCACCGGGGCTAGCGGGGGGCACAGATACGCAGTATTTT
NA,14,once,TRBV5-4,TRBJ2-7,CASSTEGPSYEQYF,TGTGCCAGCAGCACGGAGGGTCCCTCCTACGAGCAGTACTTC
NA,16,NA,TRBV30,TRBJ1-1,CAGHAGGVWSNTEAFF,TGTGCCGGCCATGCGGGGGGGGTGTGGTCCAACACTGAAGCTTTCTTT
TRBD1,14,NA,TRBV10-2,TRBJ1-1,CASRTTGIGTEAFF,TGCGCCAGCAGGACGACAGGGATAGGCACTGAAGCTTTCTTT
TRBD1,15,NA,TRBV14,TRBJ1-1,CASSPDRGRGTEAFF,TGTGCCAGCAGCCCCGACAGGGGCCGAGGCACTGAAGCTTTCTTT
NA,14,NA,TRBV5-1,TRBJ2-1,CASSLGATYNEQFF,TGCGCCAGCAGCTTGGGGGCTACCTACAATGAGCAGTTCTTC
NA,14,NA,TRBV30,TRBJ1-6,CAWSQTGLNSPLHF,TGTGCCTGGAGTCAAACAGGGCTTAATTCACCCCTCCACTTT
NA,15,NA,TRBV2,TRBJ1-1,CASSEDPGAGTEAFF,TGTGCCAGCAGTGAGGACCCCGGGGCGGGGACTGAAGCTTTCTTT
TRBD1,14,NA,TRBV5-4,TRBJ2-7,CASSHRDRPYEQYF,TGTGCCAGCAGCCACCGGGACAGGCCCTACGAGCAGTACTTC
TRBD1,17,NA,TRBV7-3,TRBJ2-4,CASSPGTGGGTKNIQYF,TGTGCCAGCAGCCCCGGGACAGGGGGTGGGACCAAAAACATTCAGTACTTC
NA,15,NA,TRBV7-3,TRBJ2-1,CASSLMGLALPSLFF,TGTGCCAGCAGCTTAATGGGTCTAGCCCTCCCATCACTGTTCTTC
NA,13,NA,TRBV2,TRBJ2-3,CASSAGPTNTQYF,TGTGCCAGCAGTGCAGGGCCAACGAATACGCAGTATTTT
NA,14,NA,TRBV6-5,TRBJ1-5,CASSYGGQNQPQHF,TGTGCCAGCAGTTACGGCGGTCAGAATCAGCCCCAGCATTTT
TRBD2,17,NA,TRBV5-4,TRBJ2-1,CASIAPSDSGVVNEQFF,TGTGCCAGCATCGCGCCATCGGATAGCGGGGTCGTTAATGAGCAGTTCTTC
TRBD1,15,NA,TRBV19,TRBJ2-7,CASSIAGTGGYEQYF,TGTGCCAGTAGTATAGCCGGGACAGGGGGCTACGAGCAGTACTTC
NA,15,NA,TRBV6-5,TRBJ1-2,CASSYSGTPGNGYTF,TGTGCCAGCAGTTACTCCGGGACACCGGGGAATGGCTACACCTTC
TRBD1,14,NA,TRBV12-5,TRBJ2-5,CASGLEITGGTQYF,TGTGCTAGTGGTTTGGAAATAACAGGGGGCACCCAGTACTTC
NA,14,NA,TRBV11-3,TRBJ2-3,CASSQGGRTDTQYF,TGTGCCAGCAGCCAGGGGGGCCGCACAGATACGCAGTATTTT
TRBD2,16,once,TRBV9,TRBJ2-3,CASSVASGRSTDTQYF,TGTGCCAGCAGCGTAGCTAGCGGGAGGAGCACAGATACGCAGTATTTT
NA,16,few,TRBV2,TRBJ2-5,CASSISPGGTQETQYF,TGTGCCAGCAGTATAAGTCCGGGTGGTACCCAAGAGACCCAGTACTTC
TRBD2,14,few,TRBV6-2/TRBV6-3,TRBJ2-7,CASSDSGSLREQYF,TGTGCCAGCAGTGATAGCGGGAGCCTCCGCGAGCAGTACTTC
TRBD1,16,NA,TRBV5-1,TRBJ2-7,CASTPGGKGDSYEQYF,TGCGCCAGCACCCCAGGGGGCAAGGGAGACTCCTACGAGCAGTACTTC
TRBD1,15,NA,TRBV9,TRBJ1-1,CASSGGQTGYTEAFF,TGTGCCAGCAGCGGGGGCCAGACAGGGTACACTGAAGCTTTCTTT